These 22 T cell receptor beta chains were all obtained from the same sample, sequenced in a study of T cells in Graves' hyperthyroidism and ophthalmopathy. Amplified TCR beta CDR3 regions derived from RNA transcripts. The TCR CDR3 was amplified in a first-round RT-PCR using the HTBI primer set. TCRdb redid the calling of the multiplex PCR reads with MiXCR, one entry per CDR3 protein. The sample lists about 640,000 distinct CDR3 sequences, more than 20% occurring once. The material sequenced was blood. Receptors were obtained from a man aged 30 to 39 with Graves' ophthalmopathy.

The chain recombines TRBV20-1 with TRBJ2-1; D is tentatively TRBD1 or TRBD2 (7 bases each). The CDR3 covers 20 residues. The V and J ends lost 1 base and 8 bases respectively, with 33 bases between them. The germline CDR1 and CDR2 sequences are DFQATT and SNEGSKA (reference sequence). The CDR3 sequence: CSARATGAPKGGRVVYEQFF. CDR3 DNA: TGCAGTGCTAGAGCTACAGGGGCCCCCAAGGGCGGGAGAGTAGTCTATGAGCAGTTCTTC.

The chain employs TRBV6-2 or TRBV6-3 and TRBJ2-1; 11 nucleotides agree with TRBD2. Germline CDR1 reads MNHEY; CDR2 reads SVGEGT. J lost 6 bases, V lost 6 bases, and 7 bases had no gene match. This CDR3 has 15 amino acids. The CDR3 here is CASRRTSGSPNEQFF. The CDR3 DNA reads TGTGCCAGCAGACGAACTAGCGGGAGTCCCAATGAGCAGTTCTTC.

This clonotype was recorded a few times. The chain recombines TRBV19 with TRBJ1-5; 8 nucleotides match TRBD1. The CDR3 consists of 15 residues. Germline assignment: CDR1 LNHDA and CDR2 SQIVND (reference sequence). The J segment lost 7 bases and the V segment lost 5 bases, leaving 10 bases of the junction unmatched. CDR3 amino acids: CASSPQDRGDQPQHF. The CDR3 DNA follows: TGTGCCAGTAGTCCCCAAGACAGGGGCGACCAGCCCCAGCATTTT.

V and J are TRBV5-1 and TRBJ1-2, with 7 bases matching TRBD1. The junction had 9 bases not matched to a gene; V was cut back by 4 bases and J by 6 bases. The CDR3 is 14 residues long. Germline lookup yields CDR1 SGHRS and CDR2 YFSETQ. This CDR3 is CASSQLTGMDGYTF. DNA for the CDR3: TGCGCCAGCAGCCAACTGACAGGGATGGATGGCTACACCTTC.

This sequence joins TRBV20-1 and TRBJ2-6; D is unclear. The CDR3 is 16 residues long. Trimming pared 3 bases from V and 0 bases from J, leaving 12 bases between. The germline gives CDR1 DFQATT, CDR2 SNEGSKA (reference sequence). CDR3 sequence reads: CSARPVADSGANVLTF. The CDR3 DNA is TGCAGTGCTAGGCCTGTGGCTGACTCTGGGGCCAACGTCCTGACTTTC.

The gene calls are TRBV7-9 and TRBJ2-5, with TRBD1 matching over 10 bases. Trimming took 6 bases from V and 5 from J; bases not matched to a gene: 12. CDR1 is SEHNR, CDR2 FQNEAQ, per germline (reference sequence). CDR3 length equals 16 residues. The CDR3 spells CASRHLGQGQGETQYF. The CDR3 DNA sequence: TGTGCCAGCAGACACCTCGGTCAGGGACAGGGGGAGACCCAGTACTTC. Filled out from reference TRBV7-9 and TRBJ2-5, the complete variable domain reads DTGVSQNPRHKITKRGQNVTFRCDPISEHNRLYWYRQTLGQGPEFLTYFQNEAQLEKSRLLSDRFSAERPKGSFSTLEIQRTEQGDSAMYLCASRHLGQGQGETQYFGPGTRLLVL.

This clonotype appeared a few times. The gene calls are TRBV20-1 and TRBJ2-3; D unclear. Deletions cut 0 bases from V and 4 bases from J, with 5 bases between. CDR1 DFQATT and CDR2 SNEGSKA come from the germline V gene (reference sequence). There are 12 residues in the CDR3. CDR3 in amino acids: CSAREGPDTQYF. CDR3 bases: TGCAGTGCTAGAGAGGGCCCAGATACGCAGTATTTT.

At least ten counts were recorded for this clonotype. This chain uses TRBV12-3 or TRBV12-4 with TRBJ1-4, with D possibly being TRBD1 (5 bases). This CDR3 spans 14 amino acids. Trimming left V 1 base short and J 4 bases short, with 7 bases between. The CDR3 spells CASSLGGNNEKLFF. CDR3 DNA: TGTGCCAGCAGTTTAGGGGGGAATAATGAAAAACTGTTTTTT.

This chain connects TRBV29-1 to TRBJ1-2; D remains ambiguous. The CDR3 has 11 amino acids. CDR1 and CDR2 (germline): SQVTM, ANQGSEA. V was cut by 6 bases and J by 3 bases, with 8 bases left in between. CDR3 nucleotide sequence: TGCAGCGTCCAACATGACTATGGCTACACCTTC. This translates into CSVQHDYGYTF.

This clonotype was observed a handful of times. This chain uses TRBV20-1 with TRBJ2-3, with D perhaps TRBD1 (6 bases). The V end was cut by 4 bases, the J end by 0 bases, with 14 bases between. CDR3 length equals 15 residues. Germline V gives CDR1 DFQATT, CDR2 SNEGSKA (reference sequence). CDR3 nucleotide sequence: TGCAGTGCTAAGAGGACAGCCGAGAGCACAGATACGCAGTATTTT. Translated, it gives CSAKRTAESTDTQYF.

In this sample, this clonotype turned up a few times. The chain couples TRBV11-2 to TRBJ2-1, with 13 bases that match TRBD2. J was trimmed by 4 bases and V by 1 base; bases with no gene match: 13. The CDR3 contains 20 residues. In germline, CDR1 is SGHAT, CDR2 FQNNGV. Here the CDR3 reads CASSLAPRTSGSGIYNEQFF. The CDR3 DNA reads TGTGCCAGCAGCTTAGCCCCTCGGACTAGCGGGAGTGGTATTTACAATGAGCAGTTCTTC.

This clonotype showed up many times. The chain carries TRBV2 and TRBJ2-2; 7 bases align to TRBD2. This CDR3 comprises 14 residues. J gave up 5 bases and V 8 bases, and 8 bases lay outside the gene matches. CDR1 SNHLY and CDR2 FYNNEI come from the germline V gene. The chain's CDR3 is CASEPAGRTGELFF. As DNA, the CDR3 is TGTGCCAGCGAGCCAGCGGGAAGGACCGGGGAGCTGTTTTTT.

The genes are TRBV9 and TRBJ1-5; D might be TRBD1 (5 bases). V lost 0 bases, J lost 0 bases, and 13 bases lay in between. Germline CDR1 SGDLS, CDR2 YYNGEE. The CDR3 contains 17 residues. This chain's CDR3 is CASSVGSSTDSNQPQHF. The CDR3 DNA follows: TGTGCCAGCAGCGTAGGGTCCTCGACAGATAGCAATCAGCCCCAGCATTTT.

This clonotype was observed a handful of times. The J gene is TRBJ1-1, the V gene TRBV25-1, with 8 bases fitting TRBD1. CDR3 length: 11 amino acids. The junction had 0 bases not matched to a gene; V was cut back by 6 bases and J by 6 bases. The germline CDR1 and CDR2 sequences are MGHDK and SYGVNS. Here the CDR3 DNA reads TGTGCCAGCAGGACAGGGGCTGAAGCTTTCTTT. It is translated as CASRTGAEAFF. Full variable domain (rest looked up from reference TRBV25-1 and TRBJ1-1): EADIYQTPRYLVIGTGKKITLECSQTMGHDKMYWYQQDPGMELHLIHYSYGVNSTEKGDLSSESTVSRIRTEHFPLTLESARPSHTSQYLCASRTGAEAFFGQGTRLTVV.

In its sample, this clonotype was seen a few times. V is TRBV27 and J is TRBJ2-1; D ambiguous. V shed 3 bases and J shed 6 bases, with 6 bases lying between them. This CDR3 comprises 12 residues. The V gene's germline CDR1 is MNHEY and CDR2 SMNVEV (reference sequence). The CDR3 bases are TGTGCCAGCAGTTTTCGGTTCAATGAGCAGTTCTTC. The encoded protein is CASSFRFNEQFF.

This clonotype was seen only a few times. This chain uses TRBV20-1 with TRBJ2-3; TRBD2 agrees at 13 bases. The trim removed 4 bases at V and 2 bases at J, leaving 9 bases unmatched. CDR1 is DFQATT, CDR2 SNEGSKA, per germline (reference sequence). The CDR3 length is 17 residues. This chain's CDR3 is CSATTSGRAGTTDTQYF. Written as DNA, the CDR3 is TGCAGTGCTACTACTAGCGGGAGGGCCGGGACCACAGATACGCAGTATTTT.

The chain has TRBV10-3 and TRBJ2-3; 9 bases line up with TRBD1. The V gene's germline CDR1 is ENHRY and CDR2 SYGVKD. The V and J ends lost 4 bases and 0 bases, in that order; junction bases with no gene match: 5. The CDR3 runs to 16 residues. CDR3 protein: CAISGGQGTSTDTQYF. DNA of the CDR3: TGTGCCATCAGTGGGGGACAGGGCACTAGCACAGATACGCAGTATTTT.

CDR3 protein: CASSFGGTGVDEQFF. Written as DNA, the CDR3 is TGTGCCAGCAGCTTTGGCGGGACAGGGGTCGATGAGCAGTTCTTC. The chain employs TRBV5-5 and TRBJ2-1, with 10 bases matching TRBD1. The CDR3 runs to 15 residues. With 2 bases clipped from V and 8 bases from J, the junction kept 7 bases outside the gene matches. Germline assignment: CDR1 SGHKS and CDR2 YYEKEE (reference sequence).

The table lists this clonotype with a count of one. This chain joins TRBV7-2 and TRBJ2-7; D gene unclear. The germline V gene encodes CDR1 SGHTA and CDR2 FQGNSA. V lost 5 bases, J lost 2 bases, and 16 bases lay in between. CDR3 size: 15 residues. The CDR3 coding sequence is TGTGCCAGCAGCATTAGTACTAACCCGGCCTACGAGCAGTACTTC. It is translated as CASSISTNPAYEQYF.

This clonotype was seen ten or more times. This chain links TRBV6-1 with TRBJ1-5, with 8 bases lining up with TRBD1. Germline CDR1 is MNHNS and CDR2 is SASEGT. The V segment lost 2 bases and the J segment 4 bases; nucleotides outside the gene matches: 7. The CDR3 contains 16 residues. The CDR3 protein is CASSETTGGFNQPQHF. CDR3 nucleotide sequence: TGTGCCAGCAGTGAAACCACAGGGGGTTTTAATCAGCCCCAGCATTTT.

This clonotype was seen a handful of times. The chain carries TRBV27 and TRBJ2-7, with D maybe TRBD2 (6 bases). CDR1 MNHEY and CDR2 SMNVEV come from the germline V gene (reference sequence). Between the trimmed V and J ends, which lost 10 bases and 2 bases, there was a span of 24 bases. CDR3 length equals 16 residues. The CDR3 reads CATSEEGGPVAYEQYF. CDR3 DNA: TGTGCCACTTCCGAGGAGGGTGGGCCAGTGGCCTACGAGCAGTACTTC.

The chain uses TRBV5-1 and TRBJ2-7; the D is unclear. The CDR3 covers 16 residues. Trimming cost V 1 base and J 7 bases, with 21 bases left between them. Germline CDR1 reads SGHRS; CDR2 reads YFSETQ. This chain's CDR3 is CASSLRAPGYVREQYF. For the CDR3, the DNA is TGCGCCAGCAGCTTGCGGGCCCCGGGTTATGTGAGGGAGCAGTACTTC.